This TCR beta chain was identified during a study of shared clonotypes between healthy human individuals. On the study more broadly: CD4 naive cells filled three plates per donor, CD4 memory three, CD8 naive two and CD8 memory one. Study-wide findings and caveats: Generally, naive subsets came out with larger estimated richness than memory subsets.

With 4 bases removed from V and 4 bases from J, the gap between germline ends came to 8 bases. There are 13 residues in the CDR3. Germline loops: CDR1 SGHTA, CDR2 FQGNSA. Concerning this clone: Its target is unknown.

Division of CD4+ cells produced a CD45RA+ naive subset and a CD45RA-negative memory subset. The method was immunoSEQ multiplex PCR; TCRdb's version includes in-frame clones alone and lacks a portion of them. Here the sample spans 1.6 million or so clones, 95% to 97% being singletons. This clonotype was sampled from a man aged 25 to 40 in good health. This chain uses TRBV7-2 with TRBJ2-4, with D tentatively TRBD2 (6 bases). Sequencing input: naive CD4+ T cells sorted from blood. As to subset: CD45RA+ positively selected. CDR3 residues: CASSWGRKNIQYF. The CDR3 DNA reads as TGTGCCAGCAGCTGGGGGAGGAAAAACATTCAGTACTTC.